The next 10 T cell receptor beta chains were all read from a single sample in a study of patients and donors after allogeneic stem cell transplantation. Each CDR3 protein gets one entry after TCRdb re-called the RT-PCR reads with MiXCR. The sample consists of about a million distinct CDR3 sequences, more than 15% of them appearing once. The sequenced sample was blood, either unsorted or a sorted T cell fraction (not recorded which). The receptors were sampled from a human donor who was either an allogeneic HSCT recipient or a stem cell or donor lymphocyte infusion donor (not recorded which). It is not recorded whose cells these are; they may come from a transplant donor.

The gene calls are TRBV24-1 and TRBJ2-1, with D possibly TRBD2 on 6 matching bases. Trimming took off 0 bases at V and 1 base at J, with 9 bases between the two ends. CDR3 length: 16 amino acids. The germline CDR1 and CDR2 sequences are KGHDR and SFDVKD. The CDR3 spells CATSDLGGRSYNEQFF. The CDR3 coding sequence is TGTGCCACCAGTGATTTGGGGGGGAGATCCTACAATGAGCAGTTCTTC.

This clonotype was found once. This chain joins TRBV5-5 and TRBJ1-2; TRBD1 is a possible D gene (5 bases). Trimming left V 4 bases short and J 7 bases short, with 29 bases between. Looked up from germline, CDR1 is SGHKS and CDR2 is YYEKEE (reference sequence). CDR3 length: 18 amino acids. In DNA form, the CDR3 reads TGTGCCAGCAGCCCCCGAAGGGCAGGGTCCAACAGTATGCCTGGCTACACCTTC. Protein: CASSPRRAGSNSMPGYTF.

The rearrangement links TRBV4-1 to TRBJ2-4, with D perhaps assigned TRBD1 or TRBD2 (5 bases each). The CDR3 spans 17 residues. Germline-derived CDR1 and CDR2 are MGHRA and YSYEKL. The V end was cut by 1 base, the J end by 1 base, with 14 bases between. DNA for the CDR3: TGCGCCAGCAGCCAAGCCTCTACGGGGACGGCCAAAAACATTCAGTACTTC. Amino acid sequence: CASSQASTGTAKNIQYF.

As DNA, the CDR3 is TGCGCCAGCAGCCTCCTCAATTCCGGGCCAGACTACGAGCAGTACTTC. This translates into CASSLLNSGPDYEQYF. The chain links TRBV4-1 to TRBJ2-7; D unresolved. Trimming took off 4 bases at V and 3 bases at J, with 19 bases between the two ends. Germline V gene sequence: CDR1 MGHRA, CDR2 YSYEKL. This CDR3 is built from 16 residues.

This chain uses TRBV6-1 with TRBJ2-7; D is uncertain. V was shortened by 6 bases and J by 2 bases, with 17 bases between the two germline ends. This CDR3 contains 15 residues. CDR1 and CDR2 (germline): MNHNS, SASEGT. The CDR3 is CASSRTSALTYEQYF. The CDR3 DNA reads TGTGCCAGCAGCCGTACCTCGGCCCTGACCTACGAGCAGTACTTC.

This clonotype was seen only a few times. This sequence joins TRBV7-2 and TRBJ1-1; no clear D gene. CDR3 length: 15 amino acids. CDR1 is SGHTA and CDR2 is FQGNSA in the germline V gene. Between the trimmed V and J ends, which lost 5 bases and 3 bases, there was a span of 16 bases. CDR3 in DNA: TGTGCCAGCAGCCCGCCGGCCAAACCGGACACTGAAGCTTTCTTT. Protein sequence: CASSPPAKPDTEAFF.

A few counts support this clonotype. The chain has TRBV7-2 and TRBJ2-5; D tentatively fits TRBD1 or TRBD2 (5 bases each). Germline V gives CDR1 SGHTA, CDR2 FQGNSA. Deletions cut 4 bases from V and 5 bases from J, with 14 bases between. The CDR3 is 14 residues long. This CDR3 reads CASSYRRGRETQYF. CDR3 DNA sequence: TGTGCCAGCAGCTACCGACGGGGACGGGAGACCCAGTACTTC.

The CDR3 loop is CASSSKPPGGNEQFF. CDR3 sequence (DNA): TGTGCCAGCAGCTCCAAACCCCCGGGGGGCAATGAGCAGTTCTTC. V usage is TRBV11-3 and J usage is TRBJ2-1, with 7 bases that match TRBD2. Germline CDR1 reads SGHNT; CDR2 reads YENEEA. This CDR3 spans 15 amino acids. V lost 4 bases, J lost 6 bases, and 9 bases stayed unmatched.

The J gene is TRBJ2-7, the V gene TRBV7-2; D is undetermined. This CDR3 comprises 16 residues. The germline V gene has CDR1 SGHTA and CDR2 FQGNSA. V was pared by 5 bases and J by 2 bases, with 19 bases between. CDR3 residues: CASSPSGIKAPYEQYF. Written as DNA, the CDR3 is TGTGCCAGCAGCCCGTCCGGAATTAAGGCCCCCTACGAGCAGTACTTC.

In its sample, this clonotype was seen a few times. J is TRBJ2-7 and V is TRBV20-1, with 11 bases lining up with TRBD2. CDR3 length: 14 amino acids. Per germline, CDR1 DFQATT and CDR2 SNEGSKA (reference sequence). V shed 1 base, J shed 7 bases, and the junction held 6 bases outside the gene matches. The CDR3 is CSARATSGVGEQYF. DNA for the CDR3: TGCAGTGCTAGAGCGACTAGCGGGGTGGGGGAGCAGTACTTC.